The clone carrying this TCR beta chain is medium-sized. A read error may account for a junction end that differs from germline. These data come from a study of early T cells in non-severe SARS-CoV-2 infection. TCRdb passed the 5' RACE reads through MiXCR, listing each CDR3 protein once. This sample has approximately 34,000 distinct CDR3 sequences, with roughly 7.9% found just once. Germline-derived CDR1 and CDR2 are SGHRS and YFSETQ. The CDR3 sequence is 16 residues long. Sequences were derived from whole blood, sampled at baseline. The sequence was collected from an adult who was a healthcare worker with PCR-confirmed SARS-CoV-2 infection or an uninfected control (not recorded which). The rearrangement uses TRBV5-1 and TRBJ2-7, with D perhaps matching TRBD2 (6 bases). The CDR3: CASSLASGTYSNEQYF. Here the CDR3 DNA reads TGCGCCAGCAGCTTGGCTTCGGGGACTTACTCCAACGAGCAGTACTTC.